This TCR beta chain stems from a study of T cell responses to AZD1222 COVID-19 vaccine. Overall study results and limits: Targets within unmutated variant regions were reportedly found for nearly half of spike-specific TCRs. Vaccination with two AZD1222 doses was followed by a rise in Spike-specific TCR breadth and depth. Spike-spanning, vaccine-associated CD4 TCRs were dominant at 160-218 and 743-854. Donors were largely white British and mainly female; clonal diversity was possibly underestimated.

Generated by immunoSEQ multiplex PCR, the TCRdb table keeps only in-frame clones and is missing some. The sample contains roughly 120,000 clones, about 82% of which appear only once. In germline, CDR1 is KGHDR, CDR2 SFDVKD. The CDR3 contains 14 residues. The V and J ends lost 0 bases and 3 bases respectively, with 4 bases between them. Worth noting for this clone: The target antigen is unknown. A much larger clone lies one base from this, so it may be a read error.

This sequence was found in an adult in good health. Sequencing was performed on peripheral blood, taken on day 0 of AZD1222 vaccination. This chain links TRBV24-1 with TRBJ2-2; D gene uncertain. Here the CDR3 reads CATSDLRDTGELFF. CDR3 DNA sequence: TGTGCCACCAGTGATTTGAGGGACACCGGGGAGCTGTTTTTT.